The T cell receptor (beta chain) described here comes from a study of CD8 T cells in Susac syndrome. CDR1 is DFQATT, CDR2 SNEGSKA, per germline (reference sequence). The trim removed 5 bases at V and 4 bases at J, leaving 5 bases unmatched. CDR3 length: 14 residues. Roughly 0.45 to 1 ug RNA was reverse transcribed with random hexamers. TCRdb independently ran MiXCR on the immunoSEQ multiplex PCR reads; one entry per CDR3 protein. The profile shows hundreds of thousands of distinct CDR3 sequences, roughly 90% of them singletons. The chain carries TRBV20-1 and TRBJ2-1; 10 bases are shared with TRBD1. Sequenced: CD8+ T cells from PBMCs. The sequence was collected from a human donor with multiple sclerosis. Here the CDR3 DNA reads TGCAGTGCTTCCGGGACAGGGGTTTACAATGAGCAGTTCTTC. The encoded protein is CSASGTGVYNEQFF.